Below, one T cell receptor beta chain is given with its context. This clone was found a few times. Which antigen it targets is not known. Per-nucleotide qualities are absent, and no much larger clonotype sits a single base away. The record originates from a study of sequential checkpoint blockade in melanoma (dated by TCRdb to between 2017 and 2020). About the full investigation: In a 1:1 randomization, patients received either first-line nivolumab then ipilimumab (arm A) or ipilimumab then nivolumab (arm B). Maintenance nivolumab was given following each of the two trial sequences. What the work shows at the level of the full study, not this receptor alone: Validation of the response-prediction model combining TCR metrics and mutation burden is needed in larger, independent patient cohorts.

Unmatched junction bases come to 9, with V trimmed by 8 bases and J by 2 bases. There are 15 amino acids in the CDR3, from cysteine to phenylalanine inclusive. Only the CDR3 portion is preserved as DNA: 45 bases, with reading frame beginning at the first base. Per the germline V gene, MNHEY is the CDR1 and SVGAGI is the CDR2. The treatment or condition label here, explained by the study, means: randomized to nivolumab then ipilimumab (arm A) or the reverse (arm B). Prior DNA-damaging chemotherapy had not been received by any trial patient. On a FACS Aria II flow cytometer, live CD3+CD8+ cells that were negative for CD19 and CD56 were sorted from thawed PBMCs. The samples were obtained from melanoma patients enrolled in CheckMate 064, an open-label, randomized phase II trial testing sequential checkpoint blockade. Peripheral blood mononuclear cells were collected by leukapheresis, purified with Ficoll-Paque, and frozen in human serum with about 9.6% DMSO. Immediately after sorting, the purity of the sorted blood CD3+CD8+ cells was confirmed to be >95%, and DNA was then extracted.

The immunoSEQ Assay was used to immunosequence TCRbeta CDR3 regions from genomic DNA. Before high-throughput sequencing, genomic DNA was amplified using bias-controlled multiplex PCR. As for the original processing: To quantify the absolute abundance of each unique TCRbeta CDR3 region, the sequences were collapsed and filtered. Clonality, defined as 1 minus Pielou's evenness, was calculated using only productive rearrangements. A previously published method was used to identify clones whose frequencies were significantly greater in on-treatment samples than in baseline samples. TCRdb stores this immuneACCESS table with in-frame sequences only. Part of the clones is absent; in the studies checked, under half of the shortfall reflects unresolved V genes, and no reason is known for the rest. For V, J and clone size, that table is used; D and trimming come from the DNA. The sample includes more than 15,000 clones, with roughly three quarters observed a single time. The ten top clones hold roughly an eighth of the sample.

This receptor was obtained from a human donor with melanoma. The chain joins TRBV6-5 to TRBJ2-5, with 9 middle bases fitting TRBD1. Material: CD8+ T cells sorted from blood (inferred from file names), obtained from a patient given nivolumab and ipilimumab in sequence. Here is the DNA: TGTGCCAGCGAACCTGGACAGGGGACTCAAGAGACCCAGTACTTC. The translation is CASEPGQGTQETQYF.